Each of the 6 T cell receptor beta chains below was sequenced from the same sample in a study of blood T cell repertoires in COVID-19. Sequencing was performed with immunoSEQ multiplex PCR; in TCRdb, only in-frame clones are kept and a portion is missing. Altogether 18,000 or so clones are present, over 75% being singletons, with the ten largest covering 9.8%. Sequenced material: peripheral blood. The receptors here all came from a man aged 35 to 55 with active COVID-19.

This clone appeared a few times. The rearrangement uses TRBV15 and TRBJ1-5, with D uncertain. From germline, CDR1 is LNHNV and CDR2 YYDKDF (reference sequence). The CDR3 has 14 amino acids. Trimming took 0 bases from V and 3 from J, leaving 6 bases between them. The CDR3 reads CATSRDRFNQPQHF. In nucleotides, the CDR3 is TGTGCCACCAGCAGAGACAGGTTCAATCAGCCCCAGCATTTT.

The CDR3 spells CASSHLIRDKLFF. The CDR3 DNA follows: TGTGCCAGCAGCCACCTCATACGGGACAAATTGTTTTTT. The chain uses TRBV7-2 and TRBJ2-2, with a tentative D call TRBD1 (6 bases). CDR3 length: 13 amino acids. From germline, CDR1 is SGHTA and CDR2 FQGNSA. V lost 5 bases to trimming and J lost 15 bases, with 19 bases between them.

The chain combines TRBV15 with TRBJ2-7; TRBD2 matches 7 bases. The CDR3 spans 15 residues. Germline V CDR1 and CDR2: LNHNV, YYDKDF (reference sequence). V lost 1 base to trimming and J lost 0 bases; unmatched junction nucleotides: 3. CDR3 region: CATSRGGTNSYEQYF. CDR3 sequence (DNA): TGTGCCACCAGCAGAGGGGGGACTAACTCCTACGAGCAGTACTTC. Full variable domain (remainder filled in from reference TRBV15 and TRBJ2-7): DAMVIQNPRYQVTQFGKPVTLSCSQTLNHNVMYWYQQKSSQAPKLLFHYYDKDFNNEADTPDNFQSRRPNTSFCFLDIRSPGLGDTAMYLCATSRGGTNSYEQYFGPGTRLTVT.

CDR3 sequence: CASGLNRGRDTGELFF. The CDR3 DNA reads as TGTGCTAGTGGTTTGAACAGGGGCAGGGACACCGGGGAGCTGTTTTTT. The chain links TRBV12-5 to TRBJ2-2; 7 nucleotides line up with TRBD1. With V trimmed by 2 bases and J by 3 bases, 6 bases remained unmatched. This CDR3 spans 16 amino acids. CDR1 and CDR2 from the germline V gene are LGHNT and FRNRAP.

Remarks on this clone: The same CDR3 arises from other DNA sequences in this sample as well. The rearrangement joins TRBV18 to TRBJ1-3, with D perhaps TRBD1 (6 bases). The CDR3 runs 15 residues. The germline V gene encodes CDR1 KGHSH and CDR2 LQKENI. The ends were cut back, 2 bases at V and 2 bases at J, with 10 bases in the middle. CDR3 DNA: TGTGCCAGCTCACCAGCAACAGGGCCTGGAAACACCATATATTTT. It is translated as CASSPATGPGNTIYF. Together with reference TRBV18 and TRBJ1-3, the CDR3 gives the full variable domain: NAGVMQNPRHLVRRRGQEARLRCSPMKGHSHVYWYRQLPEEGLKFMVYLQKENIIDESGMPKERFSAEFPKEGPSILRIQQVVRGDSAAYFCASSPATGPGNTIYFGEGSWLTVV.

This clone was recorded once. The rearrangement links TRBV6-2 or TRBV6-3 to TRBJ1-1; D not certain. The CDR3 runs 16 residues. Germline V CDR1 and CDR2: MNHEY, SVGEGT. The V end was cut by 2 bases, the J end by 5 bases, with 18 bases between. CDR3: CASSYLSGGPGTEAFF. The CDR3 DNA reads as TGTGCCAGCAGTTACCTCTCTGGAGGGCCGGGTACTGAAGCTTTCTTT.